The clone carrying this TCR beta chain is a singleton in its sample. Its antigen remains unidentified. A junction end diverges from the germline sequence, so it may reflect a read error. CDR1 and CDR2 from the germline V gene are DFQATT and SNEGSKA (reference sequence). This CDR3 has 13 amino acids. Then a second PCR, running roughly 7 to 11 cycles, was carried out with a sample-barcoded 5' primer and a J-beta primer mix. All samples yielded 2.5 million or more CDR3-containing paired-end reads. TCRdb re-called the 5' RACE reads through MiXCR, storing one row per CDR3 protein. The sample consists of roughly 2 million distinct CDR3 sequences, less than 50% of them appearing once. This sample is part of a study of blood T cells in healthy people across ages. About the research overall: Capture via template switching afforded approximately one barcoded beta molecule per two T cells.

Points from the study as a whole: CMV status of donors was unknown, possibly confounding expanded clonotype changes.

This receptor was taken from a woman aged 40 to 50 in good health. The source material was blood. The chain links TRBV20-1 to TRBJ1-2; D is uncertain. CDR3 residues: CSARMGFNHGYTF. The CDR3 DNA reads as TGCAGTGCTAGGATGGGGTTTAACCATGGCTACACCTTC.